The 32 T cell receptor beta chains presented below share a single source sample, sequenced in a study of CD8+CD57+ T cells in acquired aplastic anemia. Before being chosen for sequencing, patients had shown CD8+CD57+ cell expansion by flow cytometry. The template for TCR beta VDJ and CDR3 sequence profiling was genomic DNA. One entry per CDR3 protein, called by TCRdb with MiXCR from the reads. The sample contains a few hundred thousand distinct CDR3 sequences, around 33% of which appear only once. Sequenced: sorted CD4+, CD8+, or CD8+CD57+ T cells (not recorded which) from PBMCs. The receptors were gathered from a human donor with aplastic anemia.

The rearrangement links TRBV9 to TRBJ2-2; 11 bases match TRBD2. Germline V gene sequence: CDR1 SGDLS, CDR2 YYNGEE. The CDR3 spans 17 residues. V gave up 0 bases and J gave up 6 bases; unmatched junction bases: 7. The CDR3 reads CASSVVAGGLSAGELFF. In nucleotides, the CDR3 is TGTGCCAGCAGCGTAGTAGCGGGGGGGCTTAGCGCCGGGGAGCTGTTTTTT.

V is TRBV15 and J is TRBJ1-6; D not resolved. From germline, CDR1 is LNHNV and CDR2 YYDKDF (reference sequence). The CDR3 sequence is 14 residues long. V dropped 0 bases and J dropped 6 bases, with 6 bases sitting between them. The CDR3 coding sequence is TGTGCCACCAGCAGAGAGGAGGCTAATTCACCCCTCCACTTT. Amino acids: CATSREEANSPLHF.

The CDR3, as DNA: TGCGCCAGCAAGCTTTCTGTCCGGGGGATCACCGGGGAGCTGTTTTTT. Translation gives CASKLSVRGITGELFF. The chain has TRBV5-1 and TRBJ2-2; possibly TRBD2 for D (6 bases). This CDR3 spans 16 amino acids. V lost 6 bases to trimming and J lost 4 bases, with 19 bases between them. Looked up from germline, CDR1 is SGHRS and CDR2 is YFSETQ.

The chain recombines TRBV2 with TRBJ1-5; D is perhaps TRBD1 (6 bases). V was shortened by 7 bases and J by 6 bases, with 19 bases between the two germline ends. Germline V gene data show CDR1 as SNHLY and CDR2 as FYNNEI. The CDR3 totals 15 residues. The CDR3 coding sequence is TGTGCCAGCAATGTCAGGGGAACGGGCGCTCAGCCCCAGCATTTT. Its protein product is CASNVRGTGAQPQHF.

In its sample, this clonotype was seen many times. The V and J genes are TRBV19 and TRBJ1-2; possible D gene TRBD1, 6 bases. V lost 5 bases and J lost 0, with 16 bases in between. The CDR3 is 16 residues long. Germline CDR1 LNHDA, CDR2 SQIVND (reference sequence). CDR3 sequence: CASSLKSGTTNYGYTF. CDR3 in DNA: TGTGCCAGTAGTCTGAAATCCGGGACAACTAACTATGGCTACACCTTC. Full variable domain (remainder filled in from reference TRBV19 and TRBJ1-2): DGGITQSPKYLFRKEGQNVTLSCEQNLNHDAMYWYRQDPGQGLRLIYYSQIVNDFQKGDIAEGYSVSREKKESFPLTVTSAQKNPTAFYLCASSLKSGTTNYGYTFGSGTRLTVV.

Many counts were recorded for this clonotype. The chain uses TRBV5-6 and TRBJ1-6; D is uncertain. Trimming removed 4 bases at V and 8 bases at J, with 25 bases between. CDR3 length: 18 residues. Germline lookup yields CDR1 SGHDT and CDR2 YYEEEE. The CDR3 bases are TGTGCCAGCAGCGCGCCAGGTGGGTGGGCGGCTGCGGATTCACCCCTCCACTTT. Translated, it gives CASSAPGGWAAADSPLHF.

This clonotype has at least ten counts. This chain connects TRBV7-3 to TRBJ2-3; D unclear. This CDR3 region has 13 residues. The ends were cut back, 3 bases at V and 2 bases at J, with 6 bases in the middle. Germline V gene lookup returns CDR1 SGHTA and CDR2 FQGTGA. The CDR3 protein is CASSFRVTDTQYF. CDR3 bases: TGTGCCAGCAGCTTTCGGGTCACAGATACGCAGTATTTT.

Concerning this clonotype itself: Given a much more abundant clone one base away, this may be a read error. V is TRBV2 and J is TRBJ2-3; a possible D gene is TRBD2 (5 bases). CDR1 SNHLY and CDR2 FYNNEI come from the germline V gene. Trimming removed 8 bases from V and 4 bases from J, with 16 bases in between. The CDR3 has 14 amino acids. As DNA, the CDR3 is TGTGCCAGCGGGTTATTCGGAGGACCAGATACGCAGTATTTT. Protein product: CASGLFGGPDTQYF.

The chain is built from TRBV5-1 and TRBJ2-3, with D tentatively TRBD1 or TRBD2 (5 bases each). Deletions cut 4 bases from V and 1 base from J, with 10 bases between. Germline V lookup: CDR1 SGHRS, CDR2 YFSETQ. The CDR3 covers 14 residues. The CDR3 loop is CASSPWDRTDTQYF. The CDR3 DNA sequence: TGCGCCAGCAGCCCCTGGGACCGCACAGATACGCAGTATTTT. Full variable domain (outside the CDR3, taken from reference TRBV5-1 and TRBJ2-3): KAGVTQTPRYLIKTRGQQVTLSCSPISGHRSVSWYQQTPGQGLQFLFEYFSETQRNKGNFPGRFSGRQFSNSRSEMNVSTLELGDSALYLCASSPWDRTDTQYFGPGTRLTVL.

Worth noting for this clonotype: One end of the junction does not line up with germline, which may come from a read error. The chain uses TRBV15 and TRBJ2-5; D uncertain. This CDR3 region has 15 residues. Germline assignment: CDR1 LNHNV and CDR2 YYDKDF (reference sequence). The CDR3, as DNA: TGTGCCACCTGCAGAGATCGCGGCAAAGAAGAGACCCAGTACTTC. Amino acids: CATCRDRGKEETQYF.

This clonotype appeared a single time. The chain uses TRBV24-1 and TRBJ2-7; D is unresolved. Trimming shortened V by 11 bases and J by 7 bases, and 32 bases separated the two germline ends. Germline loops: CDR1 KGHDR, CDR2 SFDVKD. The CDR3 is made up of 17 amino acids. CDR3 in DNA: TGTGCCAGCTCACCACCGACAACCTTGGGCCTCTCTCGGGAGCAGTACTTC. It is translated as CASSPPTTLGLSREQYF.

The CDR3 loop is CASNRDRLCGYTF. DNA of the CDR3: TGTGCCAGCAACCGGGACAGACTCTGTGGCTACACCTTC. The chain employs TRBV12-3 or TRBV12-4 and TRBJ1-2, with 7 bases lining up with TRBD1. CDR3 size: 13 residues. Trimming at V came to 7 bases and at J to 7 bases, leaving 9 bases not matched to a gene.

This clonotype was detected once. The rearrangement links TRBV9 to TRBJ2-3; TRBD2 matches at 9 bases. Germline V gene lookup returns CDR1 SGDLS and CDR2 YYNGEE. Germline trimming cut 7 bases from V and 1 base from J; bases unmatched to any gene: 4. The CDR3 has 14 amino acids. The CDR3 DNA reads TGTGCCAGCGGTCAGCGGGGGGGCACAGATACGCAGTATTTT. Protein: CASGQRGGTDTQYF.

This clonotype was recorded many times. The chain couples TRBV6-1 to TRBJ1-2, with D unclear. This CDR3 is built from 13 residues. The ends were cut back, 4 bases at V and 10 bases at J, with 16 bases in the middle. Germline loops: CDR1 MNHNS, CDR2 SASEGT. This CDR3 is CASSGGLLEDYTF. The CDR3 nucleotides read TGTGCCAGCAGTGGAGGACTTCTCGAGGACTACACCTTC.

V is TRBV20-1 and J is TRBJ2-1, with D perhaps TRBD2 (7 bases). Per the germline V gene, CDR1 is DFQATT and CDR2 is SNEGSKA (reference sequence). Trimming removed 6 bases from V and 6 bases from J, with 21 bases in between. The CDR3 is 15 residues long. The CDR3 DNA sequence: TGCAGTGCCCAAAGGTCTAGCGGAGGGGGCAATGAGCAGTTCTTC. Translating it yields CSAQRSSGGGNEQFF.

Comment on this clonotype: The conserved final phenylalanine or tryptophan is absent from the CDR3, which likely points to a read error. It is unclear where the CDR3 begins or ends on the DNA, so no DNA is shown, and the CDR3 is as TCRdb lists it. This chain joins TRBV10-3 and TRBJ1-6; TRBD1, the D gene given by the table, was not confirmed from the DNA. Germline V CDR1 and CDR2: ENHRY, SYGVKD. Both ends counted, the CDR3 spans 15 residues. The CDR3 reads CAISESTGGNSPLHL.

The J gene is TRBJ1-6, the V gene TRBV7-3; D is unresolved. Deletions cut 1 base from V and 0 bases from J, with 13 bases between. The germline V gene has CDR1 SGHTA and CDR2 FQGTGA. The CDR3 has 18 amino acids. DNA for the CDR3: TGTGCCAGCAGCTTAAAGCGTCAGGCTAACTCCTATAATTCACCCCTCCACTTT. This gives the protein CASSLKRQANSYNSPLHF.

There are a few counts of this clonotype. The CDR3 reads CSARGLAGSSYEQYF. The CDR3 DNA follows: TGCAGTGCTAGAGGACTAGCGGGGAGCTCCTACGAGCAGTACTTC. The chain recombines TRBV20-1 with TRBJ2-7; 11 nucleotides agree with TRBD2. The CDR3 contains 15 residues. After removal of 1 base from V and 0 bases from J, the junction contained 2 bases not matched to a gene. CDR1 is DFQATT, CDR2 SNEGSKA, per germline (reference sequence).

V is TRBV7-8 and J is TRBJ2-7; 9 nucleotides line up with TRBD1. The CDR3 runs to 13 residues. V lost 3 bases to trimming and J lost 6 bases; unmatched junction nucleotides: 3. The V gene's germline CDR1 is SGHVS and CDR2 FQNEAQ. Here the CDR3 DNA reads TGTGCCAGCAGCTTTGGACAGGGGATCGAGCAGTACTTC. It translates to CASSFGQGIEQYF.

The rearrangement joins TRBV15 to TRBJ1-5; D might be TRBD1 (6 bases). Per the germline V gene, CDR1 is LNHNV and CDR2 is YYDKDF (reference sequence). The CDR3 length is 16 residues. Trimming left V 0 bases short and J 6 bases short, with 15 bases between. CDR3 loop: CATSRERDTSGQPQHF. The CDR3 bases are TGTGCCACCAGCAGAGAAAGGGACACTTCAGGTCAGCCCCAGCATTTT. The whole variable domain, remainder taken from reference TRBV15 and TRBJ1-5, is DAMVIQNPRYQVTQFGKPVTLSCSQTLNHNVMYWYQQKSSQAPKLLFHYYDKDFNNEADTPDNFQSRRPNTSFCFLDIRSPGLGDTAMYLCATSRERDTSGQPQHFGDGTRLSIL.

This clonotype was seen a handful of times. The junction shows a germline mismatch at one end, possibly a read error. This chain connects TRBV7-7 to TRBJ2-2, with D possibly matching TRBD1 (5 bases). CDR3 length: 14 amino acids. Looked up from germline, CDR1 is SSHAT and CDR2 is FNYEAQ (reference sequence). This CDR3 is CASSSTVNTGELFF. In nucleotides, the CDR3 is TGTGCTAGCAGCTCGACAGTGAACACCGGGGAGCTGTTTTTT.

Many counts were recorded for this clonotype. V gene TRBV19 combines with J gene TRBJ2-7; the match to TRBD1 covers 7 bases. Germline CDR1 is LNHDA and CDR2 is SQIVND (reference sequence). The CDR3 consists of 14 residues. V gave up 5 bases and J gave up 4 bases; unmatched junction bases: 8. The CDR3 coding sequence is TGTGCCAGTAGTGTGGGACAGAGAAATTACGAGCAGTACTTC. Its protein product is CASSVGQRNYEQYF. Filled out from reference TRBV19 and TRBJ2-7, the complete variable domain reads DGGITQSPKYLFRKEGQNVTLSCEQNLNHDAMYWYRQDPGQGLRLIYYSQIVNDFQKGDIAEGYSVSREKKESFPLTVTSAQKNPTAFYLCASSVGQRNYEQYFGPGTRLTVT.

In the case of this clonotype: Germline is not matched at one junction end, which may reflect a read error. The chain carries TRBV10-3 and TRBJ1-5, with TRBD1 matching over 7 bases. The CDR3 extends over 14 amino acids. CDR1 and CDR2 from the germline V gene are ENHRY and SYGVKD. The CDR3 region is CASSQQGSNQPQHF. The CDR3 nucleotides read TGTGCCAGCAGTCAACAGGGGAGCAATCAGCCCCAGCATTTT.

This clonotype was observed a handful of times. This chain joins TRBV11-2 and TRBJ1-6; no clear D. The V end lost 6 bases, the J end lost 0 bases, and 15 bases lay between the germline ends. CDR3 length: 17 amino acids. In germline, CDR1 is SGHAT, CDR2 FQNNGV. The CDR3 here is CASRLTRDSSYNSPLHF. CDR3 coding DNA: TGTGCCAGCAGATTAACCCGGGATAGCTCCTATAATTCACCCCTCCACTTT.

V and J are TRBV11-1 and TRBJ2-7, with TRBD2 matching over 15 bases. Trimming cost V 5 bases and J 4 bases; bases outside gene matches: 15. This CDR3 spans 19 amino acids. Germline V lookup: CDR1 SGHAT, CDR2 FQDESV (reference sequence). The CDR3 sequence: CASSRRTSGGGDSEYEQYF. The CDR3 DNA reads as TGTGCCAGCAGCCGAAGGACTAGCGGGGGGGGGGACTCTGAATACGAGCAGTACTTC.

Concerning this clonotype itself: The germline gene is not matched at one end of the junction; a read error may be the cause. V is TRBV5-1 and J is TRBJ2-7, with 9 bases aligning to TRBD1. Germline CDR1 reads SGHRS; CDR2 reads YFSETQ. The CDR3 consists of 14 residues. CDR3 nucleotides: TGCGCCAGCAAGGGGACAGGGAAAGCCTACGAGCAGCACTTC. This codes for CASKGTGKAYEQHF.

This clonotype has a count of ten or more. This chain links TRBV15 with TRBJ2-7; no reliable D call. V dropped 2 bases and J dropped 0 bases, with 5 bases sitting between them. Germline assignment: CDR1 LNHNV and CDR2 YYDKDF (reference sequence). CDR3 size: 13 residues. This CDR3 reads CATSRQASYEQYF. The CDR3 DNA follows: TGTGCCACCAGCAGACAGGCCTCCTACGAGCAGTACTTC.

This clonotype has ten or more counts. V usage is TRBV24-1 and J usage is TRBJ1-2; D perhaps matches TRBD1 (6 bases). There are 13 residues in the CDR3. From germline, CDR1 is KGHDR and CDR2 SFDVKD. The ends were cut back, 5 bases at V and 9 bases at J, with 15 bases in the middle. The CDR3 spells CATSAGAPESYTF. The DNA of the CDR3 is TGTGCCACCAGTGCAGGGGCGCCTGAGAGCTACACCTTC.

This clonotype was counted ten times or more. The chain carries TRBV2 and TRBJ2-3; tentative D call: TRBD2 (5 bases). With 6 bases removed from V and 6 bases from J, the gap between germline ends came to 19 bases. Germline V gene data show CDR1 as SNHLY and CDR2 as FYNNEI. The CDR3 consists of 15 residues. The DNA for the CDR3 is TGTGCCAGCAGGGACTTGTTGGTGCACACCGATACGCAGTATTTT. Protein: CASRDLLVHTDTQYF.

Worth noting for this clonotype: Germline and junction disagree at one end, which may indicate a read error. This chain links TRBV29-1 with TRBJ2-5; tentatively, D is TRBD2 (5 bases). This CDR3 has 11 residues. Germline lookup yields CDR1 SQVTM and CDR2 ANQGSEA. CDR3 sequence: CSVEDRETQCF. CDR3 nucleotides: TGTAGCGTTGAAGATCGAGAGACCCAGTGCTTC.

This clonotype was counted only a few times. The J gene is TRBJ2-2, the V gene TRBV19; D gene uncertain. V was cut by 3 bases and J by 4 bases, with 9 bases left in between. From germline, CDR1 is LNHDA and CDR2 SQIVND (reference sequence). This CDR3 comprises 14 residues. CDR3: CASSILGGTGELFF. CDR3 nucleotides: TGTGCCAGTAGTATCCTCGGCGGCACCGGGGAGCTGTTTTTT.

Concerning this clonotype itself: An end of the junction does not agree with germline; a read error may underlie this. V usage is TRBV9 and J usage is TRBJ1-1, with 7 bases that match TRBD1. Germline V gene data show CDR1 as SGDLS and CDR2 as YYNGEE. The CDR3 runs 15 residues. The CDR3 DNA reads TGTGCCAGCAGCTTAGCTGAGGGGGCCAACACTGAAGCTTCCTTT. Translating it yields CASSLAEGANTEASF.